Listed below are T cell receptor beta chains from one sample, sequenced in a study of cytomegalovirus exposure and HLA in healthy donors. TCRdb's table, derived via immunoSEQ multiplex PCR, lists solely in-frame clones and lacks some. The table lists some 190,000 clones, 80% of them singletons, with about 1.9% in the top ten. The source material was PBMCs. These receptors originate from a woman aged 25-40 years in good health and CMV-seronegative. CDR3s include the opening cysteine and the closing phenylalanine or tryptophan. The D gene is left open where the match is weak. Some rows have no size entry. The others give once, few or many, or a class for an expanded clone.

D gene: TRBD1; J gene: TRBJ1-6; clone size: NA; V gene: TRBV7-3; CDR3 DNA: TGTGCCAGCAGCCTTACGAGGACAGGTCGGAATTCACCCCTCCACTTT; CDR3 protein: CASSLTRTGRNSPLHF
D gene: NA; J gene: TRBJ2-2; clone size: NA; V gene: TRBV10-1; CDR3 DNA: TGCGCCAGCGGCCCGACTTGGGGACTCACCGGGGAGCTGTTTTTT; CDR3 protein: CASGPTWGLTGELFF
D gene: NA; J gene: TRBJ2-1; clone size: NA; V gene: TRBV6-5; CDR3 DNA: TGTGCCAGCAGACCGACTAGCTACAATGAGCAGTTCTTC; CDR3 protein: CASRPTSYNEQFF
D gene: TRBD1; J gene: TRBJ2-3; clone size: NA; V gene: TRBV10-2; CDR3 DNA: TGCGCCAGCAGTGGGGCGAGAAGGACAGGGTTTCCGGACGCAGATACGCAGTATTTT; CDR3 protein: CASSGARRTGFPDADTQYF
D gene: TRBD1; J gene: TRBJ1-2; clone size: once; V gene: TRBV7-2; CDR3 DNA: TGTGCCAGCAGCTTAGGGACAGGGAACTATGGCTACACCTTC; CDR3 protein: CASSLGTGNYGYTF
D gene: NA; J gene: TRBJ1-5; clone size: NA; V gene: TRBV27; CDR3 DNA: TGTGCCAGCAGTTTAGGGCGGGTGCAGCCCCAGCATTTT; CDR3 protein: CASSLGRVQPQHF
D gene: NA; J gene: TRBJ2-7; clone size: NA; V gene: TRBV5-1; CDR3 DNA: TGCGCCAGCAGCTTGAATAGGGGGACCTACGAGCAGTACTTC; CDR3 protein: CASSLNRGTYEQYF
D gene: NA; J gene: TRBJ2-7; clone size: NA; V gene: TRBV27; CDR3 DNA: TGTGCCAGCAGTTTCGCCGGAGCCGCGAGCTACGAGCAGTACTTC; CDR3 protein: CASSFAGAASYEQYF
D gene: NA; J gene: TRBJ1-6; clone size: NA; V gene: TRBV5-1; CDR3 DNA: TGCGCCAGCAGCACGGACGGGGAAATTTCACCCCTCCACTTT; CDR3 protein: CASSTDGEISPLHF
D gene: NA; J gene: TRBJ2-4; clone size: NA; V gene: TRBV7-6; CDR3 DNA: TGTGCCAGCAGCTTAGTGGGCGGCGGGGTGGCCAAAAACATTCAGTACTTC; CDR3 protein: CASSLVGGGVAKNIQYF
D gene: NA; J gene: TRBJ2-7; clone size: NA; V gene: TRBV4-1; CDR3 DNA: TGCGCCAGCAGCCATTTGACTAGAGGGGACTACGAGCAGTACTTC; CDR3 protein: CASSHLTRGDYEQYF
D gene: NA; J gene: TRBJ2-1; clone size: NA; V gene: TRBV18; CDR3 DNA: TGTGCCAGCTCACCAGCGCCCCGTCCTGGGGGACACGATGAGCAGTTCTTC; CDR3 protein: CASSPAPRPGGHDEQFF
D gene: TRBD1; J gene: TRBJ1-2; clone size: once; V gene: TRBV10-3; CDR3 DNA: TGTGCCATCAGGCTAGGACAGGGAAGTGGCTACACCTTC; CDR3 protein: CAIRLGQGSGYTF
D gene: NA; J gene: TRBJ2-6; clone size: NA; V gene: TRBV10-1; CDR3 DNA: TGCGCCAGCAGCTTCTCTGGGGCCAACGTCCTGACTTTC; CDR3 protein: CASSFSGANVLTF
D gene: NA; J gene: TRBJ1-1; clone size: NA; V gene: TRBV5-1; CDR3 DNA: TGCGCCAGCAGCTTGAGCGCGGGGAGAGGAGCTGAAGCTTTCTTT; CDR3 protein: CASSLSAGRGAEAFF
D gene: NA; J gene: TRBJ2-2; clone size: NA; V gene: TRBV6-5; CDR3 DNA: TGTGCCAGCAGTTACCCGGGGTCCGGGGAGCTGTTTTTT; CDR3 protein: CASSYPGSGELFF
D gene: NA; J gene: TRBJ1-1; clone size: once; V gene: TRBV27; CDR3 DNA: TGTGCCAGCAGTTTGCTGGGTGACATGAACACTGAAGCTTTCTTT; CDR3 protein: CASSLLGDMNTEAFF
D gene: NA; J gene: TRBJ1-1; clone size: NA; V gene: TRBV7-9; CDR3 DNA: TGTGCCAGCAGCTACAGGTCCATGAACACTGAAGCTTTCTTT; CDR3 protein: CASSYRSMNTEAFF
D gene: NA; J gene: TRBJ2-7; clone size: NA; V gene: TRBV6-5; CDR3 DNA: TGTGCCAGCAGTTACGTCGGGGAGCAGTACTTC; CDR3 protein: CASSYVGEQYF
D gene: TRBD1; J gene: TRBJ1-2; clone size: NA; V gene: TRBV30; CDR3 DNA: TGTGCCTGGAGACCGACAGGGGGTGGCTACACCTTC; CDR3 protein: CAWRPTGGGYTF
D gene: NA; J gene: TRBJ2-7; clone size: NA; V gene: TRBV6-4; CDR3 DNA: TGTGCCAGCAGTGTCTTGGCGGGGGCCTCCTACGAGCAGTACTTC; CDR3 protein: CASSVLAGASYEQYF
D gene: TRBD2; J gene: TRBJ2-5; clone size: NA; V gene: TRBV5-1; CDR3 DNA: TGCGCCAGCAGCTTGGCCTTAGCGGGGCAAGAGACCCAGTACTTC; CDR3 protein: CASSLALAGQETQYF
D gene: TRBD1; J gene: TRBJ2-7; clone size: NA; V gene: TRBV6-5; CDR3 DNA: TGTGCCAGCAGTCGGACAGGGAGGTCCTACGAGCAGTACTTC; CDR3 protein: CASSRTGRSYEQYF
D gene: TRBD1; J gene: TRBJ1-3; clone size: NA; V gene: TRBV4-1; CDR3 DNA: TGCGCCAGCAGCCAAGTGGGACAGATGGGACCTGGAAACACCATATATTTT; CDR3 protein: CASSQVGQMGPGNTIYF
D gene: TRBD1; J gene: TRBJ1-3; clone size: NA; V gene: TRBV6-5; CDR3 DNA: TGTGCCAGCAGTCCGACAGGGGCAGGAAACACCATATATTTT; CDR3 protein: CASSPTGAGNTIYF
D gene: TRBD1; J gene: TRBJ2-2; clone size: NA; V gene: TRBV5-1; CDR3 DNA: TGCGCCAGCAGCCCTGACCGACAGGGGAACACCGGGGAGCTGTTTTTT; CDR3 protein: CASSPDRQGNTGELFF
D gene: TRBD1; J gene: TRBJ1-2; clone size: NA; V gene: TRBV19; CDR3 DNA: TGTGCCAGTAGTCTGGACAGGGGGCTGTATGGCTACACCTTC; CDR3 protein: CASSLDRGLYGYTF
D gene: TRBD1; J gene: TRBJ2-7; clone size: once; V gene: TRBV5-1; CDR3 DNA: TGCGCCAGCACCTTCGTGGCAGGGGGTTCCTACGAGCAGTACTTC; CDR3 protein: CASTFVAGGSYEQYF
D gene: TRBD1; J gene: TRBJ2-7; clone size: NA; V gene: TRBV5-1; CDR3 DNA: TGCGCCAGCGGCTCACAGGGGGGCTCCTACGAGCAGTACTTC; CDR3 protein: CASGSQGGSYEQYF
D gene: TRBD2; J gene: TRBJ2-1; clone size: NA; V gene: TRBV6-5; CDR3 DNA: TGTGCCAGCAGTTACGCGGGGGGGCCCGGGGGGAATGAGCAGTTCTTC; CDR3 protein: CASSYAGGPGGNEQFF
D gene: NA; J gene: TRBJ2-5; clone size: NA; V gene: TRBV5-1; CDR3 DNA: TGCGCCAGCAGCTACAACACGCCCGAAGAGACCCAGTACTTC; CDR3 protein: CASSYNTPEETQYF
D gene: TRBD1; J gene: TRBJ1-5; clone size: NA; V gene: TRBV30; CDR3 DNA: TGTGCCTTCTCCGGACAGGGGAGGATACGCAATCAGCCCCAGCATTTT; CDR3 protein: CAFSGQGRIRNQPQHF
D gene: TRBD1; J gene: TRBJ1-6; clone size: NA; V gene: TRBV4-1; CDR3 DNA: TGCGCCAGCAGCCCCACCGGGACAGACTATAATTCACCCCTCCACTTT; CDR3 protein: CASSPTGTDYNSPLHF
D gene: NA; J gene: TRBJ1-2; clone size: NA; V gene: TRBV6-5; CDR3 DNA: TGTGTCAGCAGTTACGGCGGCCTCTATGGCTACACCTTC; CDR3 protein: CVSSYGGLYGYTF
D gene: NA; J gene: TRBJ2-7; clone size: NA; V gene: TRBV4-3; CDR3 DNA: TGCGCCAGCAGCCCACAGGGTGCGATTGGGGAGCAGTACTTC; CDR3 protein: CASSPQGAIGEQYF
D gene: NA; J gene: TRBJ2-3; clone size: NA; V gene: TRBV19; CDR3 DNA: TGTGCCAGTAGTATGGGGGGGACAAGCACAGATACGCAGTATTTT; CDR3 protein: CASSMGGTSTDTQYF
D gene: NA; J gene: TRBJ1-4; clone size: NA; V gene: TRBV2; CDR3 DNA: TGTGCCATGCAGGGAGGCTCTAATGAAAAACTGTTTTTT; CDR3 protein: CAMQGGSNEKLFF
D gene: NA; J gene: TRBJ1-6; clone size: NA; V gene: TRBV7-9; CDR3 DNA: TGTGCCAGCAGCTTTGCGGGAGACAATTCACCCCTCCACTTT; CDR3 protein: CASSFAGDNSPLHF
D gene: NA; J gene: TRBJ1-3; clone size: NA; V gene: TRBV6-6; CDR3 DNA: TGTGCCAGCAGTTTACAGGCTCGAAACACCATATATTTT; CDR3 protein: CASSLQARNTIYF
D gene: NA; J gene: TRBJ1-5; clone size: few; V gene: TRBV10-1; CDR3 DNA: TGCGCCAGCAGTGTCGGGACAAATCAGCCCCAGCATTTT; CDR3 protein: CASSVGTNQPQHF
D gene: NA; J gene: TRBJ2-7; clone size: NA; V gene: TRBV19; CDR3 DNA: TGTGCCAGTAGTATAGATCTAGGTACAGGGCGACTCTACGAGCAGTACTTC; CDR3 protein: CASSIDLGTGRLYEQYF
D gene: NA; J gene: TRBJ2-3; clone size: NA; V gene: TRBV5-1; CDR3 DNA: TGCGCCAGCAGCTTGGGCGGGGCAGATACGCAGTATTTT; CDR3 protein: CASSLGGADTQYF
D gene: TRBD1; J gene: TRBJ1-1; clone size: NA; V gene: TRBV30; CDR3 DNA: TGTGCCTGGAGTGTAGGGACAGGGGGCAACACTGAAGCTTTCTTT; CDR3 protein: CAWSVGTGGNTEAFF
D gene: TRBD1; J gene: TRBJ2-5; clone size: NA; V gene: TRBV7-9; CDR3 DNA: TGTGCCAGCAGCTTCCTCGAATCCGGGACAGGGGGGAAAGAGACCCAGTACTTC; CDR3 protein: CASSFLESGTGGKETQYF
D gene: TRBD2; J gene: TRBJ2-7; clone size: NA; V gene: TRBV7-3; CDR3 DNA: TGTGCCAGCAGTCACCCCGGGGGGAGGGAGTACTTC; CDR3 protein: CASSHPGGREYF
D gene: NA; J gene: TRBJ2-2; clone size: NA; V gene: TRBV30; CDR3 DNA: TGTGCCTGGAGTGTAATCTCTCCCGGGGAGCTGTTTTTT; CDR3 protein: CAWSVISPGELFF
D gene: NA; J gene: TRBJ2-7; clone size: NA; V gene: TRBV4-3; CDR3 DNA: TGCGCCAGCAGCCAAGGGGTATTAACGCAGGGTCACTACGAGCAGTACTTC; CDR3 protein: CASSQGVLTQGHYEQYF
D gene: NA; J gene: TRBJ1-6; clone size: NA; V gene: TRBV13; CDR3 DNA: TGTGCCAGCAGCCTCCAGAGGAATTCACCCCTCCACTTT; CDR3 protein: CASSLQRNSPLHF
D gene: NA; J gene: TRBJ1-4; clone size: NA; V gene: TRBV25-1; CDR3 DNA: TGTGCCAGCAGTGAACAACGGCGGGGGGAAAAACTGTTTTTT; CDR3 protein: CASSEQRRGEKLFF
D gene: NA; J gene: TRBJ1-2; clone size: NA; V gene: TRBV19; CDR3 DNA: TGTGCCAGTAGGAGTATACTCAGGGCTAAAACCGGCTATGGCTACACCTTC; CDR3 protein: CASRSILRAKTGYGYTF
D gene: NA; J gene: TRBJ1-2; clone size: NA; V gene: TRBV5-6; CDR3 DNA: TGTGCCAGCAGCGCCCGGAGGGATGTCGGTGGCTACACCTTC; CDR3 protein: CASSARRDVGGYTF
D gene: NA; J gene: TRBJ2-7; clone size: NA; V gene: TRBV7-2; CDR3 DNA: TGTGCCAGCAGCTTAATTCGCGAGCAGTACTTC; CDR3 protein: CASSLIREQYF
D gene: TRBD2; J gene: TRBJ2-1; clone size: NA; V gene: TRBV5-4; CDR3 DNA: TGTGCCAGCAGCTCAAGAACTCACGGTATAGCGGGGGGGTACAATGAGCAGTTCTTC; CDR3 protein: CASSSRTHGIAGGYNEQFF
D gene: NA; J gene: TRBJ1-2; clone size: NA; V gene: TRBV5-1; CDR3 DNA: TGCGCCAGCAGCTTGTTCACAGGTTCAGGCTATGGCTACACCTTC; CDR3 protein: CASSLFTGSGYGYTF